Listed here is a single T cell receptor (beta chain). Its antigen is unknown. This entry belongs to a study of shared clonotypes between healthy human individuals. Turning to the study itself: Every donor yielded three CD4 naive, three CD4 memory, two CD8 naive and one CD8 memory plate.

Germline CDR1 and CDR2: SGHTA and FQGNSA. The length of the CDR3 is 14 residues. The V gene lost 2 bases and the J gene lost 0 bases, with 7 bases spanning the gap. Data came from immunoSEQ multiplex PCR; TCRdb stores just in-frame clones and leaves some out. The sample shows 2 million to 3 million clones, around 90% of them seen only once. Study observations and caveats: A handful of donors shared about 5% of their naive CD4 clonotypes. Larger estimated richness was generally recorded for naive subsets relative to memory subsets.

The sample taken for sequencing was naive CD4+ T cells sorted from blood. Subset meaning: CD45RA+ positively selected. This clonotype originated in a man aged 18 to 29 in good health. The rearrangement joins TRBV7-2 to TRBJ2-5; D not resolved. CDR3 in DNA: TGTGCCAGCAGCTTATACACAAACCAAGAGACCCAGTACTTC. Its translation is CASSLYTNQETQYF.